The 12 T cell receptor beta chains in this list originate from one sample, sequenced in a study of metastatic and nonmetastatic thyroid tumors. Before thyroid surgery, none of the patients had received any treatment. TCRdb re-clonotyped the PCR reads through MiXCR. The table lists about 33,000 clones, 15% to 20% of them singletons. Source material: blood. The receptor set was obtained from a male donor with papillary thyroid cancer or a benign thyroid nodule (not recorded which). Some clones in this sample may be carry-over from other donors' samples.

This clone appeared many times. The chain recombines TRBV3-1 with TRBJ1-1; 8 positions agree with TRBD1. The CDR3 consists of 13 residues. The V and J ends lost 5 bases and 5 bases, in that order; junction bases with no gene match: 4. Germline CDR1 LGHDT, CDR2 YNNKEL (reference sequence). The CDR3: CASSRQGATEAFF. CDR3 sequence (DNA): TGTGCCAGCAGCAGGCAGGGGGCGACTGAAGCTTTCTTT.

This clone was seen a handful of times. One end of the junction varies from germline; a read error may be responsible. The rearrangement links TRBV6-5 to TRBJ1-5; no reliable D call. CDR1 is MNHEY and CDR2 is SVGAGI in the germline V gene. This CDR3 has 14 residues. This CDR3 reads CATSYSLSSQPQHF. As DNA, the CDR3 is TGTGCCACCAGTTACTCGCTGAGCTCTCAGCCCCAGCATTTT.

This clone appeared many times. The genes are TRBV6-1 and TRBJ2-7; the D gene could be TRBD1 or TRBD2 (6 bases each). CDR3 length equals 14 residues. Germline assignment: CDR1 MNHNS and CDR2 SASEGT. Trimming removed 10 bases at V and 7 bases at J, with 23 bases between. CDR3 sequence: CATGAWDPRREQYF. The DNA of the CDR3 is TGTGCCACGGGGGCTTGGGACCCCCGGAGGGAGCAGTACTTC.

This sequence joins TRBV15 and TRBJ1-2, with 8 nucleotides matching TRBD1. V shed 3 bases, J shed 6 bases, and the junction held 6 bases outside the gene matches. Germline lookup yields CDR1 LNHNV and CDR2 YYDKDF (reference sequence). This CDR3 contains 14 residues. This chain's CDR3 is CATSRGARGHGYTF. The CDR3 DNA reads TGTGCCACCAGCAGGGGCGCCAGGGGGCATGGCTACACCTTC.

In the case of this clone: This same CDR3 is encoded by further DNA sequences in the sample. The chain has TRBV28 and TRBJ2-2; 7 bases are shared with TRBD1. The V gene end was trimmed by 7 bases and the J gene end by 8 bases; junction bases not matched to a gene: 13. The germline CDR1 and CDR2 sequences are MDHEN and SYDVKM. CDR3 length equals 15 residues. This CDR3 is CASTRDRVPAGELFF. The CDR3 DNA is TGTGCCAGCACCCGCGACAGGGTACCGGCAGGGGAGCTGTTTTTT.

Within the sample, this clone is medium-sized. This rearrangement joins TRBV10-3 to TRBJ1-5, with D perhaps matching TRBD1 (6 bases). Between the trimmed V and J ends, which lost 3 bases and 7 bases, there was a span of 13 bases. Germline assignment: CDR1 ENHRY and CDR2 SYGVKD. The CDR3 has 14 amino acids. CDR3 residues: CAISDRGARQPQHF. The CDR3 DNA reads as TGTGCCATCAGTGATCGGGGGGCCCGACAGCCCCAGCATTTT.

This clone was observed at least ten times. In nucleotides, the CDR3 is TGTGCCAGCAGCTTAGAGGATGGGCTGGCTGAAGCTTTCTTT. Amino acid sequence: CASSLEDGLAEAFF. This chain links TRBV7-9 with TRBJ1-1; D gene uncertain. CDR3 length: 14 residues. The V and J ends lost 1 base and 6 bases respectively, with 12 bases between them. Germline assignment: CDR1 SEHNR and CDR2 FQNEAQ (reference sequence).

As regards this clone: One end of the junction is discordant with germline, which a read error may explain. This chain links TRBV6-5 with TRBJ2-2; 8 bases fit TRBD2. The CDR3 extends over 18 amino acids. Germline lookup yields CDR1 MNHEY and CDR2 SVGAGI. CDR3 bases: TGTGCCAGCAGGGCCTCGGGGCGGGGGGTACCGAACACCTGGGAGCTGTTTTTT. Its protein product is CASRASGRGVPNTWELFF.

The J gene is TRBJ2-7, the V gene TRBV20-1; D is uncertain. The V end was cut by 4 bases, the J end by 7 bases, with 20 bases between. Germline V lookup: CDR1 DFQATT, CDR2 SNEGSKA (reference sequence). The CDR3 totals 14 residues. CDR3 sequence (DNA): TGCAGTGCTAACCCACTCAGCAGGCCTAGAGAGCAGTACTTC. This sequence encodes CSANPLSRPREQYF.

This clone has just a few counts. V and J are TRBV6-2 or TRBV6-3 and TRBJ1-6; TRBD1 might be the D (6 bases). This CDR3 spans 14 amino acids. V shed 7 bases and J shed 3 bases, with 10 bases lying between them. The germline V gene encodes CDR1 MNHEY and CDR2 SVGEGT. The chain's CDR3 is CASTDSYYNSPLHF. CDR3 in DNA: TGTGCCAGCACGGACAGTTACTATAATTCACCCCTCCACTTT.

This clone showed up many times. V gene TRBV4-1 combines with J gene TRBJ2-2, with 7 bases that match TRBD2. The CDR3 sequence is 17 residues long. Germline loops: CDR1 MGHRA, CDR2 YSYEKL. V was pared by 1 base and J by 3 bases, with 8 bases of the junction left unmatched. The CDR3 spells CASSQVGGGPYTGELFF. CDR3 DNA: TGCGCCAGCAGCCAAGTCGGGGGAGGGCCTTACACCGGGGAGCTGTTTTTT.

This rearrangement joins TRBV6-2 or TRBV6-3 to TRBJ2-6; D is possibly TRBD2 (5 bases). Trimming left V 7 bases short and J 1 base short, with 11 bases between. The germline gives CDR1 MNHEY, CDR2 SVGEGT. The CDR3 has 15 residues. CDR3 DNA: TGTGCCAGCAAACGAGGGTCTTCTGGGGCCAACGTCCTGACTTTC. Protein sequence: CASKRGSSGANVLTF.